The 31 T cell receptor beta chains below all came from one sample that was sequenced in a study of human T cells and chemical hapten exposure (dated by TCRdb to the early 2020s). Sample time point, as interpreted from the label and publication: patch test 3, about 24 weeks after DPC sensitization. Read against the paper, the sample's treatment or condition label means: therapeutic diphenylcyclopropenone sensitization with weekly scalp DPC. Library method: RACE. These reads were obtained on a NextSeq 500. TCRdb reprocessed the public reads (quality trimming at Q25 with fastp, clone calling with MiXCR) and kept in-frame beta chains. A single entry per CDR3 protein holds the most common genes and DNA from its merged rows. The sample data list more than 150,000 distinct CDR3 sequences, and approximately 26% of these were observed just once. The ten biggest clones cover roughly 2.3% of the sample. Sequences were derived from whole blood, sampled in connection with sensitization to the hapten diphenylcyclopropenone (DPC). These receptors came from a woman aged 35 to 49 with alopecia areata. Some clones in this sample may be carry-over from other donors' samples.

The genes are TRBV7-2 and TRBJ2-1; the D gene is possibly TRBD2 (5 bases). The CDR3 length is 15 residues. The germline V and J ends were trimmed by 3 bases and 1 base, with 10 bases remaining between them. CDR1 and CDR2 (germline): SGHTA, FQGNSA. The CDR3, as DNA: TGTGCCAGCAGCTTCAGTGGGGAGTCCTACAATGAGCAGTTCTTC. Its translation is CASSFSGESYNEQFF. The full variable domain, with the rest looked up from reference TRBV7-2 and TRBJ2-1, is GAGVSQSPSNKVTEKGKDVELRCDPISGHTALYWYRQSLGQGLEFLIYFQGNSAPDKSGLPSDRFSAERTGGSVSTLTIQRTQQEDSAVYLCASSFSGESYNEQFFGPGTRLTVL.

CDR3 DNA: TGTGCCAGCAGTGTACAACCGGGACAGGGTTTCTCCGAGCAGTACTTC. This sequence encodes CASSVQPGQGFSEQYF. V gene TRBV6-1 combines with J gene TRBJ2-7, with 9 bases matching TRBD1. The CDR3 sequence is 16 residues long. Germline V CDR1 and CDR2: MNHNS, SASEGT. V shed 4 bases, J shed 6 bases, and the junction held 13 bases outside the gene matches.

This clonotype was counted a few times. CDR3 region: CSASSHPRPGDEQFF. CDR3 DNA sequence: TGCAGTGCTAGTTCCCACCCCCGTCCGGGGGATGAGCAGTTCTTC. The rearrangement joins TRBV20-1 to TRBJ2-1, with a weak D call TRBD2 (6 bases). Trimming took off 3 bases at V and 8 bases at J, with 20 bases between the two ends. CDR1 and CDR2 (germline): DFQATT, SNEGSKA (reference sequence). The CDR3 has 15 residues.

The table lists this clonotype with a few counts. The J gene is TRBJ2-1, the V gene TRBV12-5; D may be TRBD2 (5 bases). The germline CDR1 and CDR2 sequences are LGHNT and FRNRAP. The CDR3 covers 13 residues. V shed 6 bases and J shed 7 bases, with 13 bases lying between them. In DNA, the CDR3 is TGTGCTAGTGGACTCGGACTTTTTAATGAGCAGTTCTTC. Translated: CASGLGLFNEQFF.

In this sample, this clonotype turned up a few times. The rearrangement uses TRBV4-3 and TRBJ2-3; no clear D gene. V lost 0 bases and J 7 bases, leaving 8 bases between the germline ends. This CDR3 has 13 amino acids. Germline CDR1 reads LGHNA; CDR2 reads YSLEER. For the CDR3, the DNA is TGCGCCAGCAGCCAAGATTTGGGGAATACGCAGTATTTT. Translated: CASSQDLGNTQYF.

The sample holds a few counts of this clonotype. This sequence joins TRBV5-5 and TRBJ1-5, with D unclear. The germline CDR1 and CDR2 sequences are SGHKS and YYEKEE (reference sequence). V dropped 4 bases and J dropped 1 base, with 15 bases sitting between them. CDR3 length: 16 residues. CDR3 sequence (DNA): TGTGCCAGCAGCCCCGAATCCGGGTTGAGCAATCAGCCCCAGCATTTT. Protein: CASSPESGLSNQPQHF.

This chain connects TRBV24-1 to TRBJ2-1, with 7 positions matching TRBD2. The CDR3 sequence is 16 residues long. Unmatched junction bases numbered 2, after V lost 0 bases and J lost 1 base. Looked up from germline, CDR1 is KGHDR and CDR2 is SFDVKD. CDR3 DNA: TGTGCCACCAGTGATTTGGGGGGGGGTTCCTACAATGAGCAGTTCTTC. Translating gives CATSDLGGGSYNEQFF.

The chain couples TRBV7-3 to TRBJ2-3; 7 bases agree with TRBD2. J lost 6 bases, V lost 5 bases, and 5 bases had no gene match. CDR3 length: 13 amino acids. Per the germline V gene, CDR1 is SGHTA and CDR2 is FQGTGA. The CDR3 is CASSRNGGDTQYF. For the CDR3, the DNA is TGTGCCAGCAGCCGGAACGGGGGGGATACGCAGTATTTT.

This chain uses TRBV7-2 with TRBJ1-2, with unresolved D. The CDR3 is 14 amino acids. V was shortened by 1 base and J by 5 bases, with 11 bases between the two germline ends. Germline CDR1 and CDR2: SGHTA and FQGNSA. The CDR3 DNA is TGTGCCAGCAGCTTAGATCGGCACCAGTATGGCTACACCTTC. Amino acids: CASSLDRHQYGYTF.

This clonotype was detected a few times. The V and J genes are TRBV11-2 and TRBJ1-2; possibly TRBD1 for D (5 bases). This CDR3 has 14 amino acids. The V end was cut by 5 bases, the J end by 8 bases, with 18 bases between. Germline CDR1 SGHAT, CDR2 FQNNGV. The CDR3 spells CASSTTGGAGGYTF. Here the CDR3 DNA reads TGTGCCAGCAGCACTACAGGAGGCGCAGGGGGCTACACCTTC.

The chain is built from TRBV10-3 and TRBJ1-5, with 7 bases lining up with TRBD1. This CDR3 has 15 residues. From germline, CDR1 is ENHRY and CDR2 SYGVKD. Trimming at V came to 6 bases and at J to 0 bases, leaving 5 bases not matched to a gene. The CDR3 spells CAISEGAYSNQPQHF. In DNA form, the CDR3 reads TGTGCCATCAGCGAGGGGGCTTATAGCAATCAGCCCCAGCATTTT.

This clonotype was found a few times. In nucleotides, the CDR3 is TGCAGTGCTAGCGGGAGGGCCTTCACAGATACGCAGTATTTT. The encoded protein is CSASGRAFTDTQYF. The J gene is TRBJ2-3, the V gene TRBV20-1; TRBD2 matches at 8 bases. Germline CDR1 DFQATT, CDR2 SNEGSKA (reference sequence). The CDR3 is 14 amino acids. The V and J ends lost 3 bases and 2 bases, in that order; junction bases with no gene match: 4.

This clonotype showed up just a few times. The chain recombines TRBV5-6 with TRBJ2-1; D remains ambiguous. Germline-derived CDR1 and CDR2 are SGHDT and YYEEEE. V lost 3 bases and J lost 4, with 11 bases in between. CDR3 length: 14 residues. In DNA form, the CDR3 reads TGTGCCAGCAGCTCCTACTCCTTGTACAATGAGCAGTTCTTC. It is translated as CASSSYSLYNEQFF.

In its sample, this clonotype was seen a few times. The chain recombines TRBV28 with TRBJ2-7, with D possibly being TRBD1 (6 bases). The ends were cut back, 4 bases at V and 6 bases at J, with 13 bases in the middle. The CDR3 covers 13 residues. Germline V gives CDR1 MDHEN, CDR2 SYDVKM. CDR3 bases: TGTGCCAGCAGTTCTCCACAGGGTCGCGAGCAGTACTTC. This codes for CASSSPQGREQYF.

This clonotype has more than one count but fewer than ten. The DNA for the CDR3 is TGTGCCAGCAGCCCCTGGACTAGCGAGAACACCGGGGAGCTGTTTTTT. It encodes CASSPWTSENTGELFF. V usage is TRBV3-1 and J usage is TRBJ2-2, with 9 bases matching TRBD2. This CDR3 has 16 residues. V lost 4 bases, J lost 1 base, and 4 bases stayed unmatched. The germline gives CDR1 LGHDT, CDR2 YNNKEL (reference sequence).

This clonotype occurred many times. The chain employs TRBV2 and TRBJ2-6, with TRBD1 matching over 7 bases. CDR3 size: 14 residues. V was pared by 6 bases and J by 3 bases, with 2 bases of the junction left unmatched. CDR1 is SNHLY and CDR2 is FYNNEI in the germline V gene. CDR3 loop: CASSAGGGANVLTF. Here the CDR3 DNA reads TGTGCCAGCAGCGCAGGGGGTGGGGCCAACGTCCTGACTTTC. The full variable domain, with the rest looked up from reference TRBV2 and TRBJ2-6, is EPEVTQTPSHQVTQMGQEVILRCVPISNHLYFYWYRQILGQKVEFLVSFYNNEISEKSEIFDDQFSVERPDGSNFTLKIRSTKLEDSAMYFCASSAGGGANVLTFGAGSRLTVL.

The V and J genes are TRBV5-1 and TRBJ1-1; a weak D match, TRBD1 (5 bases). Trimming took 7 bases from V and 1 from J, leaving 14 bases between them. The CDR3 covers 14 residues. Looked up from germline, CDR1 is SGHRS and CDR2 is YFSETQ. The CDR3 reads CASGEGTANTEAFF. DNA of the CDR3: TGCGCCAGCGGAGAAGGGACGGCGAACACTGAAGCTTTCTTT.

The V gene is TRBV11-2, the J gene TRBJ1-5; TRBD1 aligns across 9 bases. The CDR3 runs 16 residues. Germline V gene sequence: CDR1 SGHAT, CDR2 FQNNGV. The ends lost 7 bases at V and 0 bases at J; junction bases unmatched: 7. CDR3 sequence (DNA): TGTGCCAGCACTACAGGGGGCCCTTATAGCAATCAGCCCCAGCATTTT. It is translated as CASTTGGPYSNQPQHF.

This clonotype was seen a few times. The genes are TRBV20-1 and TRBJ2-7, with 9 positions matching TRBD2. Trimming cost V 4 bases and J 6 bases; bases outside gene matches: 13. Germline CDR1 DFQATT, CDR2 SNEGSKA (reference sequence). There are 15 residues in the CDR3. CDR3 coding DNA: TGCAGTGCTACCCTCCCCGCGGGAGGGAAAGGCGAGCAGTACTTC. Its translation: CSATLPAGGKGEQYF.

This clonotype appeared a few times. The chain links TRBV7-2 to TRBJ1-1; D remains ambiguous. CDR1 is SGHTA and CDR2 is FQGNSA in the germline V gene. The CDR3 contains 13 residues. V was pared by 4 bases and J by 0 bases, with 6 bases between. CDR3 sequence (DNA): TGTGCCAGCAGCTCCCAACTGAACACTGAAGCTTTCTTT. Translated, it gives CASSSQLNTEAFF.

This clonotype showed up just once. V is TRBV28 and J is TRBJ1-1; 7 bases match TRBD1. The ends lost 10 bases at V and 8 bases at J; junction bases unmatched: 7. CDR3 length: 11 amino acids. Germline values: CDR1 MDHEN, CDR2 SYDVKM. CDR3 loop: CATQGVGEAFF. CDR3 bases: TGTGCCACCCAGGGGGTGGGGGAAGCTTTCTTT.

As regards this clonotype: A much larger clone differs from this one at a single base, so this may be a read error. J is TRBJ1-5 and V is TRBV6-6, with D hard to call. This CDR3 is built from 15 residues. CDR1 is MNHNY, CDR2 SVGAGI, per germline (reference sequence). The CDR3 region has the DNA TGTGCCAGCAGTTACCTCGACGGTAGCAATCGGCCCCAGCATTTT. Protein sequence: CASSYLDGSNRPQHF.

V is TRBV6-6 and J is TRBJ2-7, with D unresolved. V was clipped by 2 bases and J by 2 bases, with 7 bases between them. The CDR3 is 13 amino acids. Germline V gene lookup returns CDR1 MNHNY and CDR2 SVGAGI (reference sequence). Here the CDR3 DNA reads TGTGCCAGCAGTTACGTTGAGGCCTACGAGCAGTACTTC. Protein product: CASSYVEAYEQYF.

The sample holds many counts of this clonotype. The V and J genes are TRBV27 and TRBJ2-7, with TRBD1 identical over 7 bases. CDR1 and CDR2 (germline): MNHEY, SMNVEV (reference sequence). After removal of 6 bases from V and 5 bases from J, the junction contained 10 bases not matched to a gene. The CDR3 loop spans 14 amino acids. The CDR3 nucleotides read TGTGCCAGCAGACGATCAGGGGGTAACGACGAGCAGTACTTC. This gives the protein CASRRSGGNDEQYF.

This clonotype was counted a few times. The chain links TRBV28 to TRBJ2-7; D unclear. CDR3 length equals 16 residues. V was trimmed by 7 bases and J by 3 bases, leaving 22 bases between them. The germline CDR1 and CDR2 sequences are MDHEN and SYDVKM. The CDR3, as DNA: TGTGCCAGCACCCACCTCCTCGGCAGTTTTAACTACGAGCAGTACTTC. Its translation is CASTHLLGSFNYEQYF.

The chain joins TRBV5-1 to TRBJ2-5; TRBD1 matches 7 bases. Trimming took 3 bases from V and 13 from J; bases not matched to a gene: 18. Germline V lookup: CDR1 SGHRS, CDR2 YFSETQ. The CDR3 sequence is 15 residues long. The CDR3 spells CASSSTAGDSPLLYF. CDR3 bases: TGCGCCAGCAGCTCGACGGCCGGGGACAGCCCCCTTCTGTACTTC.

This clonotype was seen only a few times. The chain links TRBV4-2 to TRBJ1-4, with 8 bases matching TRBD1. V shed 0 bases and J 3 bases; nucleotides not matched to a gene: 3. Per the germline V gene, CDR1 is LGHNA and CDR2 is YNFKEQ. The CDR3 spans 16 residues. The CDR3 spells CASSQEQGAANEKLFF. The CDR3 DNA follows: TGTGCCAGCAGCCAAGAGCAGGGGGCCGCTAATGAAAAACTGTTTTTT.

The table lists this clonotype with many counts. This chain links TRBV6-6 with TRBJ1-5; 7 bases line up with TRBD1. Germline V CDR1 and CDR2: MNHNY, SVGAGI (reference sequence). J lost 7 bases, V lost 5 bases, and 5 bases had no gene match. The length of the CDR3 is 13 residues. CDR3 sequence (DNA): TGTGCCAGCAGTACAGGGGAAGGCCAGCCCCAGCATTTT. Translating it yields CASSTGEGQPQHF.

The V gene is TRBV20-1, the J gene TRBJ2-2, with 8 bases identical to TRBD2. Per germline, CDR1 DFQATT and CDR2 SNEGSKA (reference sequence). The CDR3 sequence is 16 residues long. J gave up 3 bases and V 0 bases, and 6 bases lay outside the gene matches. The CDR3 DNA is TGCAGTGCTAGAGATTTGGAGCGGGAGTACACCGGGGAGCTGTTTTTT. Encoded protein: CSARDLEREYTGELFF.

The sample holds a few counts of this clonotype. The gene calls are TRBV29-1 and TRBJ1-2; possibly TRBD1 for D (6 bases). Germline CDR1 reads SQVTM; CDR2 reads ANQGSEA. Trimming removed 0 bases from V and 5 bases from J, with 19 bases in between. The CDR3 has 16 amino acids. The chain's CDR3 is CSVEDLKQGGRYGYTF. The DNA for the CDR3 is TGCAGCGTTGAAGATCTGAAACAGGGAGGGAGGTATGGCTACACCTTC.

This chain uses TRBV28 with TRBJ2-7, with D perhaps matching TRBD2 (5 bases). The CDR3 has 14 amino acids. V lost 5 bases to trimming and J lost 2 bases, with 13 bases between them. Germline V gene data show CDR1 as MDHEN and CDR2 as SYDVKM. The CDR3 DNA reads as TGTGCCAGCAGTAACATGGACGGGACCTACGAGCAGTACTTC. Translation: CASSNMDGTYEQYF.